What follows is one T cell receptor beta chain and its context. The junction and the germline gene differ at one end; a read error may be behind it. This sample was included in a study of CD8 T cells in Susac syndrome. The germline V gene encodes CDR1 PRHDT and CDR2 FYEKMQ (reference sequence). This CDR3 spans 14 amino acids. When the RNA was reverse transcribed, random hexamers were used with an input of roughly 0.5 to 1 ug. TCR beta CDR3 was amplified by immunoSEQ covering 54 Vbeta and 13 Jbeta. Each CDR3 protein is one row after TCRdb ran MiXCR on the immunoSEQ multiplex PCR reads. The sample has some 110,000 distinct CDR3 sequences; over 85% are singletons. While serving as controls, healthy donors were matched for age and sex. Negative isolation was used for CD8+ and CD4+ T cells and FACS enrichment for TEMRA cells.

This chain connects TRBV13 to TRBJ2-4; D possibly corresponds to TRBD2 (5 bases). Specimen: CD4+ T cells from PBMCs. This sequence originates from a human donor in good health. The CDR3 DNA reads as TGTGCCAGCAGCCCCGGACCGGGGAAAATCATTCAGTACTTC. Translated: CASSPGPGKIIQYF.